This TCR beta chain was obtained from a study of blood T cells in healthy people across ages (dated by TCRdb to the mid-2010s). About the full investigation: In model experiments, template switching captured about one uniquely barcoded TCR beta cDNA molecule for every two T cells. The study measured age-related changes in TCR beta repertoire diversity using deep sequencing normalized with unique cDNA molecular identifiers. Two additional independent replicas of 1 million unique cDNA reads from the same blood draw were analyzed for two donors (one aged 18 to 30 and one aged 80 or older). The donors were divided into four age groups: young (average around 16 years), middle-aged (almost 40), aged (about 56) and long-lived (about 79). To avoid experimental bias, donors of different ages were randomly spread across the sequencing lanes. Results the study describes overall, beyond this receptor: Observed TCR beta diversity per million T cells fell roughly linearly with age, and a significant reduction was already apparent by age roughly 40. Because profiling used bulk unsorted PBMCs, naive and antigen-experienced compartments could not be compared conclusively. The long-lived group showed more naive CD4+ T cells, fewer expanded clones and increased TCR diversity than the aged group, suggesting age selection. Because donor CMV infection status was unknown, age-related changes in expanded clonotypes were potentially confounded. A strong correlation was found between observed TCR beta diversity and the percentage of naive T cells measured by flow cytometry. Estimates of total diversity from one million sequenced T cells were regarded as lower bounds and underestimates.

The donors were around 39 Caucasian individuals from Russia, aged roughly 6 to 100 years, who were systemically healthy. About 9.8 milliliters of peripheral blood were drawn from each donor into EDTA-treated Vacutainer tubes. PBMCs were isolated by Ficoll-Paque density-gradient centrifugation, with at least 6.5 million obtained per sample. Total RNA, at least 5 micrograms per sample, was extracted from PBMCs with Trizol reagent. Naive CD45RAhigh/CD27high T cell percentages were measured by flow cytometry on a PBMC aliquot from every donor. The method was 5' RACE. These reads were obtained on an Illumina HiSeq 2500. A second PCR of about 6 to 11 cycles was run with a J-beta primer mix and a sample-barcoded 5' primer. A template-switch 5' adaptor carrying 12 random nucleotides introduced a unique molecular identifier onto each TCR beta cDNA molecule. Each sample yielded at least 3 million CDR3-containing paired-end reads. The Mint cDNA synthesis kit, primed by a TRBC-specific oligonucleotide, was used to synthesize first-strand cDNA from all RNA. Following uracil-DNA glycosylase treatment, all cDNA underwent a first 18-cycle PCR with the universal primers M1SS and BC2_uni_R. The published analysis was carried out like this. For normalization, 1 million high-quality reads, each with a distinct molecular identifier, were randomly selected from each sample. Instead of being binned into consensus sequences, reads with shared molecular identifiers were discarded. MiTCR, run with a Q25 quality threshold and the strictest error-elimination algorithm, handled CDR3 identification, clonotype clustering and error correction. A nonparametric unseen species model with Euler transformation was used to estimate lower-bound total TCR beta diversity. TCRdb reprocessed the public reads (quality trimming at Q25 with fastp, clone calling with MiXCR) and kept in-frame beta chains. Rows matching on CDR3 protein sequence are summarized as one entry with the most common DNA and genes. TCRdb's processing, not the authors' own work, is the source of the V and J calls. In this sample the table shows roughly 930,000 distinct CDR3 sequences, under 50% of which occur a single time. Roughly 12% of the sample belongs to the ten largest clones.

V drops 11 bases and J drops 5 bases, leaving 15 bases in between. The CDR3 measures 12 amino acids from cysteine to phenylalanine. The DNA shown is the 36-base CDR3, in frame from base 1. The germline V gene (reference sequence) gives CDR1 as LGHDT and CDR2 as YNNKEL. About this clonotype: The antigen this receptor binds is unknown. Per-base qualities were not stored, and no clone one base away is much larger.

Rearrangement joined TRBV3-1 to TRBJ1-1, with a tentative D gene TRBD1 over 6 matching bases. The specimen sequenced was blood. The clonotype originates from a man younger than 40 in good health. The DNA is as follows: TGTGCCGGGGGGGGGCCTGGGACTGAAGCTTTCTTT. This codes for CAGGGPGTEAFF.